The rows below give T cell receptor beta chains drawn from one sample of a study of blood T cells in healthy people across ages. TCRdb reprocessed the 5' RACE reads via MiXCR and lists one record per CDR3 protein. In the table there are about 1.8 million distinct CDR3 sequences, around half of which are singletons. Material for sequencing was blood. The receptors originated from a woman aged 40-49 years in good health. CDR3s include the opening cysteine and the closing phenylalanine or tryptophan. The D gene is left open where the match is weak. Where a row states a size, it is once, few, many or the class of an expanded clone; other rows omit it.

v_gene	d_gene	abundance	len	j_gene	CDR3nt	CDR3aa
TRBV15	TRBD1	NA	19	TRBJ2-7	TGTGCCACCAGCAGAGATAGGCTAAGCGGACAGGAGGCTTCCTACGAGCAGTACTTC	CATSRDRLSGQEASYEQYF
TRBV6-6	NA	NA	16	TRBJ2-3	TGTGCCAGCAGTTACTCGATCGGCAGAGGGCGGGATACGCAGTATTTT	CASSYSIGRGRDTQYF
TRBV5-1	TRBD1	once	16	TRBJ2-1	TGCGCCAGCAGCTTGGAACCGGGACAGGGGTTCAATGAGCAGTTCTTC	CASSLEPGQGFNEQFF
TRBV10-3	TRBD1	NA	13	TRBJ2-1	TGTACCATCAGTTTGACAGGGCCCCATGAGCAGTTCTTC	CTISLTGPHEQFF
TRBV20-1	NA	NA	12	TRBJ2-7	TGCAGTGCTAGAGAGGGGGGGGCCGAGCAGTACTTC	CSAREGGAEQYF
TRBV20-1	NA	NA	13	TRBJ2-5	TGCAGTGCTAGTTCGAGACGGGGAGGGACCCAGTACTTC	CSASSRRGGTQYF
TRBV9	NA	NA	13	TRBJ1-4	TGTGCCAGCAGCGCGAGGTTTAATGAAAAACTGTTTTTT	CASSARFNEKLFF
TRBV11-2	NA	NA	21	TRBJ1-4	TGTGCCAGCAGCTTAGTCCAGCCTCGGGAGCTTTCGAGAGTAACTAATGAAAAACTGTTTTTT	CASSLVQPRELSRVTNEKLFF
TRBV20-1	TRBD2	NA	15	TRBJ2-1	TGCAGTGCTAGGGCTAGCGGGGGGACATACGATGAGCAGTTCTTC	CSARASGGTYDEQFF
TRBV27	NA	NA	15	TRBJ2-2	TGTGCCAGCAGTTTAGGCGGGACCCGCGCCGGGGAGCTGTTTTTT	CASSLGGTRAGELFF
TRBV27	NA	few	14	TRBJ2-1	TGTGCCAGCACGCCGGGGACATCCTACAATGAGCAGTTCTTC	CASTPGTSYNEQFF
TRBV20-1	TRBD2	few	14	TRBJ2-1	TGCAGCGGCCTTTCTGGACTAGCCGACAATGAGCAGTTCTTC	CSGLSGLADNEQFF
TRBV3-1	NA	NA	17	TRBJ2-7	TGTGCCAGCAGCCCACACAGGGTTCGCGGGGAAGGATACGAGCAGTACTTC	CASSPHRVRGEGYEQYF
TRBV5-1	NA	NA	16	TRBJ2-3	TGCGCCAGCAGCTTGTCAGGAGGTTCCAGCACAGATACGCAGTATTTT	CASSLSGGSSTDTQYF
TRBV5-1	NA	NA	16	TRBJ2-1	TGCGCCAGCAGCTCGGAGCTCGGGATGCGAACAGGGGAGCAGTTCTTC	CASSSELGMRTGEQFF
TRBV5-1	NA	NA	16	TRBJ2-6	TGCGCCAGCAGACCCACAGAAGCCCCTGGGGCCAACGTCCTGACTTTC	CASRPTEAPGANVLTF
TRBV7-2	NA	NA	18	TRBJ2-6	TGTGCCAGCAGCTCGGGTGGACGGGAGAGCTCTGGGGCCAACGTCCTGACTTTC	CASSSGGRESSGANVLTF
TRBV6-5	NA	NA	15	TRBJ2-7	TGTGCCAGCAGTGCCGACAGAACCTACTCCTACGAGCAGTACTTC	CASSADRTYSYEQYF
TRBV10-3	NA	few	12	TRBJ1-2	TGTGCCATCAGTGAACAGGGTTATGGCTACACCTTC	CAISEQGYGYTF
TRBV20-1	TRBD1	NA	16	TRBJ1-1	TGCAGTGCTAGAGGTCTGGACAGGGGGCAAAAAACTGAAGCTTTCTTT	CSARGLDRGQKTEAFF
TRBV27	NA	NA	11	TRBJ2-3	TGTGCCAGCGAGGGGAGGAATACGCAGTATTTT	CASEGRNTQYF
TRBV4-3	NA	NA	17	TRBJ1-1	TGCGCCGGCAGCCAAGCCTCCCCCCGACATAAGGGGACTGAAGCTTTCTTT	CAGSQASPRHKGTEAFF
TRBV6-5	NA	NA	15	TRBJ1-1	TGTGCCAGCAGTCAGGACCCGGGACATAACACTGAAGCTTTCTTT	CASSQDPGHNTEAFF
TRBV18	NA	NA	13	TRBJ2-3	TGTGCCAGCTCACCAGCCCCCGCAGGGTCGCAGTATTTT	CASSPAPAGSQYF
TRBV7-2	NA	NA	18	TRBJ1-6	TGTGCCAGCAACTTAGCGGGGAACCTAATGGGATATAATTCACCCCTCCACTTT	CASNLAGNLMGYNSPLHF
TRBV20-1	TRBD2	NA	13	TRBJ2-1	TGCAGTGCTAGGTCTAGCGGGTACAATGAGCAGTTCTTC	CSARSSGYNEQFF
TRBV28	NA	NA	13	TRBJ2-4	TGTGCCAGCAGGCCACAGGGTCGGACCATTCAGTACTTC	CASRPQGRTIQYF
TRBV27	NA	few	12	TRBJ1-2	TGTGCCAGCAGGGGGCCGGACTATGGCTACACCTTC	CASRGPDYGYTF
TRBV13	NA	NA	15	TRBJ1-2	TGTGCCAGCAGCTCATGGGAGGGGGGTAACTATGGCTACACCTTC	CASSSWEGGNYGYTF
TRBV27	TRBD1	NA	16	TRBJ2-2	TGTGCCAGCAGTCAGAGGACAGGGGTTAGGACCGGGGAGCTGTTTTTT	CASSQRTGVRTGELFF
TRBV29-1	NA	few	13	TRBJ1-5	TGCAGCGTTGTCCCAGGGCACGGTCAGCCCCAGCATTTT	CSVVPGHGQPQHF
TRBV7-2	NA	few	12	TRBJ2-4	TGTGCCAGCCGAGGCAGAAAAAACATTCAGTACTTC	CASRGRKNIQYF
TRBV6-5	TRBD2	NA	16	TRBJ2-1	TGTGCCAGCAGTTTTCGCCCTAGCGGGTTTTACAATGAGCAGTTCTTC	CASSFRPSGFYNEQFF
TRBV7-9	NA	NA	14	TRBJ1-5	TGTGCCAGCAGCCGATCCCCGGACTTTCGGCCCCAGCATTTT	CASSRSPDFRPQHF
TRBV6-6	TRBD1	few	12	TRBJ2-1	TGTGCCAGCAGAGAACAGGGGTACGAGCAGTTCTTC	CASREQGYEQFF
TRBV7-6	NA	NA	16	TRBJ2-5	TGTGCCAGCAGCTTAGACCGGCGGGGCCTGGGGGAGACCCAGTACTTC	CASSLDRRGLGETQYF
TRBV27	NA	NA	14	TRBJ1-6	TGTGCCAGCAGTAGTGCGGCAGAGAATTCACCCCTCCACTTT	CASSSAAENSPLHF
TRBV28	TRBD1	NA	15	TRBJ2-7	TGTGCCAGCAGTTCCGATCCGGGACAGGGGTACGAGCAGTACTTC	CASSSDPGQGYEQYF
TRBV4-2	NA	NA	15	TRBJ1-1	TGTGCCAGCAGCCCGACGGGGGTCCGGAACACTGAAGCTTTCTTT	CASSPTGVRNTEAFF
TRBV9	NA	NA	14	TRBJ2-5	TGTACCAGCAGCGTAGCAGGACCCCAAGAGACCCAGTACTTC	CTSSVAGPQETQYF
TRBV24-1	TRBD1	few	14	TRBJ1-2	TGTGCCACCAGGGGACCACCGGGACAGGCAAGCTACACCTTC	CATRGPPGQASYTF
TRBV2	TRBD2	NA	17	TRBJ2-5	TGTGCCAGCAGTGCGAGTTCGGGACTAGCGGAACAAGAGACCCAGTACTTC	CASSASSGLAEQETQYF
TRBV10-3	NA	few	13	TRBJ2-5	TGTGCCATCCGAGTCGACTATCAAGAGACCCAGTACTTC	CAIRVDYQETQYF
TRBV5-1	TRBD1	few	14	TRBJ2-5	TGCGCCAGCAGCTTAGGACAGGGACGGCGTGAGCAGTACTTC	CASSLGQGRREQYF
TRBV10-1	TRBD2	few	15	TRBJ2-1	TGCGCCAGTAGTGATGTCGGGGGGGGCCCCAATGAGCAGTTCTTC	CASSDVGGGPNEQFF
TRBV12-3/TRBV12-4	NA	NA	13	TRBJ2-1	TGTGCCAGCAGTTTCTCTAGCAACGATGAGCAGTTCTTC	CASSFSSNDEQFF
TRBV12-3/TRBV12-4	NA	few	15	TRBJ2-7	TGTGCCAGCAGACGAACAGGGAGCAGCTCCTACGAGCAGTACTTC	CASRRTGSSSYEQYF
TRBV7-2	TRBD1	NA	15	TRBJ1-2	TGTGCCAGCAGCTTAAAGGGAGGGGGCGTCGGGGGCTACACCTTC	CASSLKGGGVGGYTF
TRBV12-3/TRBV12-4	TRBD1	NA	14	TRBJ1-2	TGTGCCAGCAGTTTCGACAGGGCTGACTATGGCTACAACTTC	CASSFDRADYGYNF
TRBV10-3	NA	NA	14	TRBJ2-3	TGTGCCATCACCGAAACCCGGCCCACAGATACGCAGTATTTT	CAITETRPTDTQYF
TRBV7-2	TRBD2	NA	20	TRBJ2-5	TGTGCCAGCAGCTTAACCCTGCAAGGACTAGCGGGGGCGCTCCAAGAGACCCAGTACTTC	CASSLTLQGLAGALQETQYF